This T cell receptor (beta chain) was observed in a study of early stage breast cancer tumors (dated by TCRdb to 2016 to 2017). Background for the entire study: Of the roughly 17 invasive breast tumors, about 13 were found to be estrogen receptor-positive, progesterone receptor-positive and HER2-negative. Of the roughly twelve ER+/PR+/HER2- tumors, eight were classified as invasive ductal carcinomas and four as invasive lobular carcinomas. On average, each sample had 8.5 to 10-fold read coverage. The samples as a whole yielded approximately 3,000,000 detected templates, corresponding to fewer than 1.4 million unique clonotypes.

Each sample was amplified in two independent genomic DNA replicates, using approximately 550 ng for blood and around 1.5 ug for tumor or normal breast. TCRB sequencing of genomic DNA was carried out with the ImmunoSeq Intro kit according to the manufacturer's instructions. The multiplex PCR ran for 31 cycles using proprietary primers and spike-in control sequences for absolute quantification. Single-end 150-bp reads were used to sequence an 87-bp fragment spanning the CDR3 and the flanking V and J genes. Seven samples, with two replicates for each sample, were multiplexed per lane of an Illumina MiSeq using version 3.0 chemistry. In the paper's pipeline: The vendor's proprietary pipeline handled the raw data processing, merging both replicates into a single result for each sample. Productive rearrangements sharing the V-gene family, CDR3 amino acid sequence and J-gene segment were defined as clonotypes. Clonality was computed as 1 minus the normalized Shannon entropy (Pielou evenness) of TCRB abundances. To estimate T cell density, the total number of templates was divided by the number of input cells, which was inferred from the amount of DNA input. Recon was used with default parameters to estimate total repertoire diversity and clonality. A clonotype was considered tumor-enriched if its abundance in tumor exceeded 0.1% and was at least 32-fold higher than its abundance in normal breast. As stored in TCRdb, this immuneACCESS dataset retains in-frame rearrangements with V and J assigned. A fraction of the clones does not appear; measured against another copy, unresolved V genes explain less than half of the discrepancy, and the remainder lacks a known reason. V and J calls and clone size are as listed in that table; D and trimming were resolved from the DNA. The table for this sample lists tens of thousands of clones; over 70% of them were counted only once. In total, the top ten clones hold 4% to 5% of the sample.

The full study reports these points: Bulk genomic DNA sequencing of unsorted cells missed chain pairing and functional markers such as CD4, CD8 and FOXP3. Because the cohort was small, analysis by tumor subtype was not possible. Enriched TCRB sequences shared across patients were found to be mostly commonly generated sequences that were unlikely to play an important role in the tumor microenvironment. Greater similarity was observed between blood and normal breast repertoires than between blood and tumor repertoires, and tumor was distinguished from normal in about 85% of the 16 patients when each tissue was compared with blood. Compared with adjacent normal breast tissue, tumors had higher clonality and 2 to 3-fold greater T cell density.

CDR1 and CDR2, per the germline V gene (reference sequence), are SGHKS and YYEKEE. The CDR3 covers 14 residues, taking in both the cysteine and the phenylalanine. Only the CDR3 DNA stays, 42 bases, in frame from base 1. Relative to germline, V is 1 base shorter and J is 4 bases shorter, with 11 bases between their ends. The study profiled bulk TCR beta-chain repertoires in matched peripheral blood, tumor and adjacent normal breast tissue taken from over 15 patients with early-stage breast cancer. Before surgery, whole blood (about 5-10 mL) was collected into EDTA tubes and processed within 2 hours. Peripheral blood mononuclear cells were isolated by Ficoll-Paque centrifugation in SepMate-50 tubes. For storage in liquid nitrogen, PBMCs were cryopreserved as aliquots of roughly 1.8 to 4 million cells in approximately 90% FBS with around 10% DMSO. The Qiagen AllPrep DNA/RNA Mini kit was used to extract genomic DNA.

A remark on this clone: Its specific antigen is unknown. No clone much larger than this one lies a single base away; base qualities are absent.

The sequencing sample was made of blood. The chain is assembled from TRBV5-5 and TRBJ1-2; perhaps TRBD1 is the D gene, with 5 bases matching. This TCR came from a person aged 40 to 49 with breast cancer. CDR3 protein: CASSLSRASYGYTF. Here is the DNA: TGTGCCAGCAGCTTGTCCAGGGCAAGCTATGGCTACACCTTC.